This entry is about one TCR beta chain. The antigen remains unidentified. Generated by immunoSEQ multiplex PCR, the TCRdb table keeps only in-frame clones and is missing some. The table has about 140,000 clones, approximately 89% seen once; the top ten hold 2.8%. The data are from a study of T cell responses to AZD1222 COVID-19 vaccine. Whole-study context: It was second doses at about 4 or about 12 weeks that were pooled. Study findings and constraints: Regions left unmutated in variants are reportedly the target of nearly half of spike-specific TCRs. Seropositive status at baseline applied to only a handful of AZD1222 recipients. Vaccine-associated CD4 TCRs spanned spike, dominant at 160-218 and 743-854.

V was shortened by 3 bases and J by 6 bases, with 11 bases between the two germline ends. Germline values: CDR1 MNHNS, CDR2 SASEGT. This CDR3 is 13 amino acids long. V is TRBV6-1 and J is TRBJ1-1; D call uncertain. The source was peripheral blood, collected on day 0 of AZD1222 vaccination. This TCR was recovered from an adult in good health. CDR3: CASSEEVKAEAFF. CDR3 DNA: TGTGCCAGCAGTGAGGAGGTGAAGGCTGAAGCTTTCTTT.